This section outlines one TCR beta chain sequence together with its context. As yet, its antigen is unknown. This CDR3 comprises 15 residues. V lost 3 bases to trimming and J lost 5 bases, with 13 bases between them. Germline CDR1 reads KGHSH; CDR2 reads LQKENI. Expressed TCRB transcripts were sequenced because the isolated RNA had all been reverse transcribed beforehand. The method was immunoSEQ multiplex PCR; TCRdb's version includes in-frame clones alone and lacks a portion of them. Altogether 120,000 or so clones are present, approximately 15% being singletons, with the ten largest covering 2.6%. This entry belongs to a study of beta chain features in type 1 diabetes. Points from the study as a whole: TCRB CDR3s from Type 1 diabetes patients were moderately but significantly shorter in all four CD4+ subsets.

This receptor was taken from a man aged 18 to 35 with type 1 diabetes. The sample taken for sequencing was central memory CD4+ T cells from blood. This rearrangement joins TRBV18 to TRBJ2-2, with D uncertain. The CDR3 coding sequence is TGTGCCAGCTCACCGGTAAATGACGGAACCGGGGAGCTGTTTTTT. Its translation is CASSPVNDGTGELFF.